The 13 T cell receptor beta chains listed next were all sequenced from one sample in a study of vaccination and CD4 T cells after COVID-19 (dated by TCRdb to about 2022). No antigen has been identified for these receptors. The sample's treatment or condition label, in plain terms: 10-day PBMC culture with coronavirus spike peptide pools or control peptides (ViraFEST assay). Library creation used PCR. The reads were generated on an Illumina iSeq 100. At the Johns Hopkins FTIC core, DNA from the cultured CD4+ T cells underwent TCR sequencing with the Oncomine TCR Beta short-read assay. The public reads were reanalyzed by TCRdb: fastp trimming at Q25, MiXCR alignment, in-frame beta chains only. Every entry covers one CDR3 protein and lists the most common genes and DNA from its rows. The sample records roughly 7,100 distinct CDR3 sequences, 63% of which are singletons. The ten largest make up around 28% of the sample.

The sequenced sample consisted of CD4+ T cells from blood, cultured in vitro. Receptor source: a human donor who had recovered from COVID-19.

The chain recombines TRBV18 with TRBJ1-6; D unclear. The CDR3 has 15 residues. Germline V gene data show CDR1 as KGHSH and CDR2 as LQKENI. Trimming left V 1 base short and J 6 bases short, with 10 bases between. The CDR3 region has the DNA TGTGCCAGCTCACCACTTTCAGCAGTTAATTCACCCCTCCACTTT. Translation gives CASSPLSAVNSPLHF.

This clonotype was recorded a few times. Compared with germline, one end of the junction differs, possibly owing to a read error. This CDR3 reads CSSRGKWTSTDTQYF. The CDR3 DNA sequence: TGCAGTTCTAGAGGGAAGTGGACTAGCACAGATACGCAGTATTTT. The chain employs TRBV20-1 and TRBJ2-3; TRBD2 might be the D (5 bases). The CDR3 is made up of 15 amino acids. Germline V gives CDR1 DFQATT, CDR2 SNEGSKA (reference sequence).

The chain has TRBV7-2 and TRBJ2-7; TRBD1 matches at 9 bases. J was trimmed by 3 bases and V by 4 bases; bases with no gene match: 4. CDR1 and CDR2 from the germline V gene are SGHTA and FQGNSA. The CDR3 is made up of 14 amino acids. In nucleotides, the CDR3 is TGTGCCAGCAGCTGGACGACAGGGGGCTACGAGCAGTACTTC. It codes for CASSWTTGGYEQYF.

This chain joins TRBV24-1 and TRBJ2-1, with 8 nucleotides matching TRBD2. The CDR3 loop spans 18 amino acids. In germline, CDR1 is KGHDR, CDR2 SFDVKD. V shed 3 bases, J shed 9 bases, and the junction held 18 bases outside the gene matches. CDR3: CATSDPSTSSGHRGEQFF. CDR3 bases: TGTGCCACCAGTGATCCCAGTACCTCTAGCGGGCATCGGGGTGAGCAGTTCTTC.

This chain uses TRBV7-6 with TRBJ2-1; 9 bases are a match to TRBD2. This CDR3 is 16 amino acids long. Per germline, CDR1 SGHVS and CDR2 FNYEAQ. Trimming removed 1 base from V and 0 bases from J; junction bases left unmatched: 1. CDR3 region: CASSLGGGASYNEQFF. CDR3 coding DNA: TGTGCCAGCAGCTTAGGCGGGGGGGCCTCCTACAATGAGCAGTTCTTC.

The rearrangement joins TRBV2 to TRBJ1-2; TRBD1 is a possible D gene (6 bases). Germline values: CDR1 SNHLY, CDR2 FYNNEI. This CDR3 has 14 amino acids. V was pared by 2 bases and J by 6 bases, with 13 bases between. The CDR3 loop is CASSEHREANGYTF. Here the CDR3 DNA reads TGTGCCAGCAGTGAACACAGGGAGGCGAATGGCTACACCTTC.

This chain connects TRBV20-1 to TRBJ2-3; TRBD2 matches at 7 bases. In germline, CDR1 is DFQATT, CDR2 SNEGSKA (reference sequence). The CDR3 runs to 16 residues. V lost 1 base and J lost 0; bases outside the gene matches: 7. The CDR3 loop is CSARVAGAFSTDTQYF. CDR3 nucleotide sequence: TGCAGTGCTAGAGTTGCGGGAGCATTCAGCACAGATACGCAGTATTTT.

This chain connects TRBV20-1 to TRBJ1-1; D remains unclear. Germline CDR1 reads DFQATT; CDR2 reads SNEGSKA (reference sequence). The ends were cut back, 3 bases at V and 1 base at J, with 3 bases in the middle. CDR3 size: 11 residues. Written as DNA, the CDR3 is TGCAGTGCTAGGGGGAACACTGAAGCTTTCTTT. This encodes CSARGNTEAFF.

This clonotype occurred once. The chain combines TRBV6-4 with TRBJ2-3, with a weak D call TRBD2 (5 bases). Germline values: CDR1 MRHNA, CDR2 SNTAGT. Trimming shortened V by 5 bases and J by 4 bases, and 16 bases separated the two germline ends. This CDR3 is built from 15 residues. CDR3 sequence (DNA): TGTGCCAGCAGTCAGCTACCCGAGGGTCCAGATACGCAGTATTTT. Its translation: CASSQLPEGPDTQYF.

The rearrangement uses TRBV20-1 and TRBJ1-1, with 8 bases matching TRBD1. This CDR3 is built from 14 residues. V lost 4 bases, J lost 3 bases, and 7 bases stayed unmatched. CDR1 and CDR2 from the germline V gene are DFQATT and SNEGSKA (reference sequence). CDR3 sequence (DNA): TGCAGTGCTAAGACAGGGGTAGTTTACACTGAAGCTTTCTTT. Translation gives CSAKTGVVYTEAFF.

The V and J genes are TRBV20-1 and TRBJ2-5, with D unclear. The germline V gene has CDR1 DFQATT and CDR2 SNEGSKA (reference sequence). The CDR3 has 13 amino acids. V was shortened by 0 bases and J by 5 bases, with 10 bases between the two germline ends. The CDR3 is CSARDPSLETQYF. For the CDR3, the DNA is TGCAGTGCTAGAGATCCCAGCTTGGAGACCCAGTACTTC.

V and J are TRBV7-3 and TRBJ2-3; 8 nucleotides match TRBD2. Germline values: CDR1 SGHTA, CDR2 FQGTGA. Losses at the gene ends were 3 bases for V and 2 bases for J; bases not matched to a gene: 13. The CDR3 runs to 18 residues. CDR3 amino acids: CASSLGDDAGGITDTQYF. Here the CDR3 DNA reads TGTGCCAGCAGCTTGGGCGATGATGCGGGGGGAATCACAGATACGCAGTATTTT.

The genes are TRBV20-1 and TRBJ1-5, with 11 bases fitting TRBD1. This CDR3 spans 15 amino acids. Germline CDR1 and CDR2: DFQATT and SNEGSKA (reference sequence). Unmatched junction bases numbered 10, after V lost 6 bases and J lost 6 bases. For the CDR3, the DNA is TGCAGTGCCAGGACAGGGGGCGGAGATGGTCAGCCCCAGCATTTT. It yields the protein CSARTGGGDGQPQHF.